Below are 4 T cell receptor beta chains sequenced from a single sample in a study of lymphopenia after photon versus proton radiotherapy. The table came from immunoSEQ multiplex PCR; TCRdb's copy has only in-frame clones and leaves some out. The table lists approximately 25,000 clones, roughly 87% of them singletons. This material consisted of peripheral blood, taken from a patient treated with photon-based radiotherapy. Source of these receptors: a man aged 50 or older with gastric cancer.

This clone was observed once. This chain uses TRBV19 with TRBJ1-5, with TRBD1 as a possible D gene (5 bases). V was trimmed by 4 bases and J by 6 bases, leaving 10 bases between them. CDR1 is LNHDA and CDR2 is SQIVND in the germline V gene (reference sequence). The CDR3 extends over 13 amino acids. The CDR3 protein is CASSTGEGQPQHF. DNA of the CDR3: TGTGCCAGTAGTACGGGGGAGGGTCAGCCCCAGCATTTT.

The chain combines TRBV11-2 with TRBJ2-3, with 10 bases lining up with TRBD1. V shed 6 bases and J 5 bases; nucleotides not matched to a gene: 8. The CDR3 runs to 15 residues. The germline CDR1 and CDR2 sequences are SGHAT and FQNNGV. The CDR3 nucleotides read TGTGCCAGCAGTTCATTGGGACAGGGGAAAGATACGCAGTATTTT. This translates into CASSSLGQGKDTQYF.

The chain uses TRBV9 and TRBJ2-1, with D perhaps matching TRBD1 (5 bases). Trimming removed 0 bases from V and 4 bases from J, with 8 bases in between. From germline, CDR1 is SGDLS and CDR2 YYNGEE. The CDR3 sequence is 14 residues long. The CDR3, as DNA: TGTGCCAGCAGCGTAGGGGGCGGTTACAATGAGCAGTTCTTC. Its protein product is CASSVGGGYNEQFF.

The CDR3 nucleotides are TGCAGCGTAGTGACAGGGGATTTACGTTATGGCTACACCTTC. Its translation: CSVVTGDLRYGYTF. The chain carries TRBV29-1 and TRBJ1-2; 8 nucleotides align to TRBD1. Unmatched junction bases numbered 11, after V lost 6 bases and J lost 5 bases. The CDR3 is made up of 14 amino acids. Germline V gene sequence: CDR1 SQVTM, CDR2 ANQGSEA. The full variable domain, completed using reference TRBV29-1 and TRBJ1-2, is SAVISQKPSRDICQRGTSLTIQCQVDSQVTMMFWYRQQPGQSLTLIATANQGSEATYESGFVIDKFPISRPNLTFSTLTVSNMSPEDSSIYLCSVVTGDLRYGYTFGSGTRLTVV.